This T cell receptor (beta chain) emerged from a study of regulatory T cells in long-lasting Graves disease. Time point specified: newly diagnosed GD, antithyroid drugs for less than 3 months. Making the TCR library involved RNA that had been extracted from PBMCs. American Thyroid Association guidelines defined how Graves' disease was diagnosed. From an endocrinology department in Xi'an, China, came the patients. Per the germline V gene, CDR1 is SQVTM and CDR2 is ANQGSEA. V gave up 0 bases and J gave up 8 bases, with 16 bases separating them. CDR3 length: 14 residues. This clonotype was picked up many times. Sequencing libraries for TCR beta were prepared with iRepertoire HTBI primers and Arm-PCR of CDR3 regions. Each CDR3 protein is one row after TCRdb ran MiXCR on the multiplex PCR reads. There are about 240,000 distinct CDR3 sequences in the sample; 20% to 25% occur only once, and roughly 13% lies in the top ten.

Sequencing used peripheral blood mononuclear cells (PBMCs), obtained at new diagnosis, from a patient treated with antithyroid drugs. The chain couples TRBV29-1 to TRBJ1-2; D possibly corresponds to TRBD1 (5 bases). The clonotype comes from a female donor with Graves disease. As DNA, the CDR3 is TGCAGCGTTGAAGATCCGCAGGGCCCTAAGGGCTACACCTTC. Residues: CSVEDPQGPKGYTF. The variable domain in full, with the rest retrieved from reference TRBV29-1 and TRBJ1-2, is SAVISQKPSRDICQRGTSLTIQCQVDSQVTMMFWYRQQPGQSLTLIATANQGSEATYESGFVIDKFPISRPNLTFSTLTVSNMSPEDSSIYLCSVEDPQGPKGYTFGSGTRLTVV.